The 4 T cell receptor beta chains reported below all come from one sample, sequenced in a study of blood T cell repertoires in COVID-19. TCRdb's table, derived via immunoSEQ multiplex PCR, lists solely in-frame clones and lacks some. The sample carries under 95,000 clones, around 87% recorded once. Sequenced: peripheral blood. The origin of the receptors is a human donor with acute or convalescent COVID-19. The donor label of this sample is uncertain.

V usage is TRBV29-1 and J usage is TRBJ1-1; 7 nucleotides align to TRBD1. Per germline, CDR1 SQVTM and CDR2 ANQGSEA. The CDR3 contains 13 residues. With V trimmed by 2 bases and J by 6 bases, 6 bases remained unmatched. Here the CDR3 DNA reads TGCAGCGTTGAATCGACAGGGAAAGCTGAAGCTTTCTTT. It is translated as CSVESTGKAEAFF.

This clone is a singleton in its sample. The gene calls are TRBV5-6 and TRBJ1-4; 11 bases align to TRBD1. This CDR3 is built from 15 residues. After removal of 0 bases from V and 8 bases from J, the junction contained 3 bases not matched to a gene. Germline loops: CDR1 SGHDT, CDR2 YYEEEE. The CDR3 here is CASSLGGQGAEKLFF. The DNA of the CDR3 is TGTGCCAGCAGCTTGGGTGGACAGGGGGCCGAAAAACTGTTTTTT.

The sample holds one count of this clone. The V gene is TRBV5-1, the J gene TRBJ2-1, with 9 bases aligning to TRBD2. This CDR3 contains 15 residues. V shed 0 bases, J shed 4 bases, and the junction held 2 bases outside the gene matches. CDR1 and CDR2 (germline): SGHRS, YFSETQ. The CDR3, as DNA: TGCGCCAGCAGCTTGGTAGCGGGGGCGTACAATGAGCAGTTCTTC. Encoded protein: CASSLVAGAYNEQFF. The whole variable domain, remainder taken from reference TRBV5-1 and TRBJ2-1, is KAGVTQTPRYLIKTRGQQVTLSCSPISGHRSVSWYQQTPGQGLQFLFEYFSETQRNKGNFPGRFSGRQFSNSRSEMNVSTLELGDSALYLCASSLVAGAYNEQFFGPGTRLTVL.

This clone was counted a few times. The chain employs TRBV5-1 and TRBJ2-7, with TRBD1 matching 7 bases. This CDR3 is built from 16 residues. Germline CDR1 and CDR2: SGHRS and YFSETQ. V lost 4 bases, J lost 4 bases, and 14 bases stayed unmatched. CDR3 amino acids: CASSLLPGQRSYEQYF. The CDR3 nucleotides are TGCGCCAGCAGCCTCCTGCCGGGACAGAGGAGTTACGAGCAGTACTTC.